This T cell receptor beta chain was identified during a study of cytomegalovirus exposure and HLA in healthy donors. Study results and caveats: Using a false discovery rate of 0.05, a later analysis showed that 16,951 TCR beta sequences were associated with HLA alleles.

To note about this clone: What it binds is unknown.

The primer mix had 60 Vbeta and 13 Jbeta primers. Produced via immunoSEQ multiplex PCR; TCRdb's table is partial and in-frame only. The data hold 130,000 to 150,000 clones, with roughly 70% observed a single time. The ends lost 2 bases at V and 10 bases at J; junction bases unmatched: 8. The germline V gene encodes CDR1 KGHSH and CDR2 LQKENI. This CDR3 spans 15 amino acids. Sequencing was done on a sample of PBMCs. This TCR derives from a man in his 60s in good health and CMV-seronegative. This chain uses TRBV18 with TRBJ2-1, with 10 bases fitting TRBD2. The CDR3 is CASSPKAGGGLEQFF. The CDR3, as DNA: TGTGCCAGCTCACCAAAAGCGGGAGGGGGGCTGGAGCAGTTCTTC.